This entry features one T cell receptor beta chain sequence. Germline V CDR1 and CDR2: GTSNPN, SVGIG (reference sequence). The CDR3 contains 16 residues. Trimming cost V 0 bases and J 0 bases, with 11 bases left between them. The data were obtained in a study of blood T cell repertoires in COVID-19. Turning to the study itself: The United States, Italy and Spain supplied acute and convalescent COVID-19 samples.

As processed by the authors: The assay estimated nucleated cells by amplifying reference gene primers. The method was immunoSEQ multiplex PCR; TCRdb's version includes in-frame clones alone and lacks a portion of them. The DNA was the basis for D and trimming; V, J and clone size are from that table. Of fewer than 300,000 clones in the sample, around 84% are singletons; the top ten hold more than 1.1%. The chain combines TRBV30 with TRBJ1-4; D is uncertain. Sequencing used peripheral blood. The origin of this receptor is a human donor with COVID-19, enrolled during active disease. The donor label of this sample is uncertain. The CDR3 bases are TGTGCCTGGAGTGTACTGGGAGCTGCAACTAATGAAAAACTGTTTTTT. It codes for CAWSVLGAATNEKLFF.